Listed below are T cell receptor beta chains from one sample, sequenced in a study of blood T cell repertoires in COVID-19. Method: immunoSEQ multiplex PCR; TCRdb's copy keeps in-frame clones and lacks some. Of about 440,000 clones in the sample, roughly 85% are singletons; the top ten hold roughly 2%. Sample: PBMCs or T cells enriched from blood (not recorded which). Every receptor here comes from a young woman with acute COVID-19. The CDR3 runs from the conserved cysteine through the conserved F or W. Each record gives: J gene, D gene, clone size, V gene, CDR3 DNA, CDR3 protein. The D gene is left open where the match is weak. Clone size is given for some rows only: seen once, a few or many times, or a class if the clone is expanded.

J: TRBJ1-3
D: -
size: -
V: TRBV7-2
DNA: TGTGCCAGCAGCCCCCGGGGGGGGCTTGGAAACACCATATATTTT
CDR3: CASSPRGGLGNTIYF

J: TRBJ2-5
D: -
size: -
V: TRBV9
DNA: TGTGCCAGCAGCGTATCCCCCAACATAGCTGGGACCCAGTACTTC
CDR3: CASSVSPNIAGTQYF

J: TRBJ2-1
D: TRBD2
size: -
V: TRBV5-1
DNA: TGCGCCAGCAGCGAAACTAGCGGGGGGAGCTCCTACAATGAGCAGTTCTTC
CDR3: CASSETSGGSSYNEQFF

J: TRBJ2-4
D: TRBD2
size: -
V: TRBV3-1/TRBV3-2
DNA: TGTGCCAGCAGCCTCAACGGGAGGTCGGTAAACATTCAGTACTTC
CDR3: CASSLNGRSVNIQYF

J: TRBJ1-4
D: TRBD1
size: -
V: TRBV11-2
DNA: TGTGCCAGCAGCTCAGGATACAGGGGAAAACTGTTTTTT
CDR3: CASSSGYRGKLFF

J: TRBJ1-1
D: -
size: once
V: TRBV7-8
DNA: TGTGCCAGCAGCTTAGAGCGTTACAGGGATCGGAACACTGAAGCTTTCTTT
CDR3: CASSLERYRDRNTEAFF

J: TRBJ2-5
D: TRBD2
size: -
V: TRBV11-3
DNA: TGTGCCAGCAGCTTAAGTTCTAGCGGGGGACAAGAGACCCAGTACTTC
CDR3: CASSLSSSGGQETQYF

J: TRBJ2-7
D: -
size: -
V: TRBV28
DNA: TGTGCCAGTGGCCAGGCCTACGAGCAGTACTTC
CDR3: CASGQAYEQYF

J: TRBJ1-3
D: -
size: -
V: TRBV9
DNA: TGTGCCAGCAGCGTAGAGGGGTCTGGAAACACCATATATTTT
CDR3: CASSVEGSGNTIYF

J: TRBJ2-7
D: -
size: -
V: TRBV4-3
DNA: TGCGCCAGCAGCCAAGATCCTAGTGGACAGACCTCCTACGAGCAGTACTTC
CDR3: CASSQDPSGQTSYEQYF

J: TRBJ2-3
D: -
size: -
V: TRBV10-1
DNA: TGCGCCAGCAGTGAGTCGAGGATCACAGATACGCAGTATTTT
CDR3: CASSESRITDTQYF